This entry lists 16 T cell receptor beta chains sequenced from one sample in a study of blood T cell repertoires in COVID-19. The protocol was immunoSEQ multiplex PCR, while the TCRdb copy is restricted to in-frame clones and leaves out a portion. Among 250,000 to 350,000 clones listed, about nine tenths were seen once. Sequenced input: peripheral blood. The source of these receptors is a woman between 45 and 60 years old who had recovered from COVID-19.

This CDR3 is CASSAGQGEQYF. The CDR3 DNA is TGTGCCAGCAGCGCCGGACAGGGGGAGCAGTACTTC. The J gene is TRBJ2-7, the V gene TRBV7-2, with TRBD1 identical over 9 bases. The germline CDR1 and CDR2 sequences are SGHTA and FQGNSA. This CDR3 comprises 12 residues. V trimming: 5 bases; J trimming: 7 bases; junction bases outside the gene matches: 3. Combining the CDR3 with reference TRBV7-2 and TRBJ2-7 gives the whole variable domain GAGVSQSPSNKVTEKGKDVELRCDPISGHTALYWYRQSLGQGLEFLIYFQGNSAPDKSGLPSDRFSAERTGGSVSTLTIQRTQQEDSAVYLCASSAGQGEQYFGPGTRLTVT.

The table lists this clone with many counts. In DNA form, the CDR3 reads TGTGCCAGTAGTAGCTTACTAGCGTCAGATACGCAGTATTTT. Amino acids: CASSSLLASDTQYF. The chain has TRBV19 and TRBJ2-3, with TRBD2 matching over 7 bases. The CDR3 is 14 residues long. Germline V gene sequence: CDR1 LNHDA, CDR2 SQIVND (reference sequence). Losses at the gene ends were 4 bases for V and 4 bases for J; bases not matched to a gene: 5.

This chain connects TRBV7-8 to TRBJ2-7; 8 positions match TRBD2. The length of the CDR3 is 13 residues. CDR1 is SGHVS, CDR2 FQNEAQ, per germline. V trimming: 3 bases; J trimming: 6 bases; junction bases outside the gene matches: 4. This CDR3 is CASSLDLAGEQYF. CDR3 bases: TGTGCCAGCAGCTTGGACCTAGCGGGCGAGCAGTACTTC.

The V call is TRBV27, the J call TRBJ2-7; TRBD1 matches 9 bases. J was trimmed by 0 bases and V by 4 bases; bases with no gene match: 7. The length of the CDR3 is 16 residues. The germline gives CDR1 MNHEY, CDR2 SMNVEV (reference sequence). CDR3 sequence: CASSWGTGQGSYEQYF. Written as DNA, the CDR3 is TGTGCCAGCAGTTGGGGGACGGGACAGGGCTCCTACGAGCAGTACTTC.

This clone was counted many times. The CDR3 region is CASGRVATGELFF. CDR3 coding DNA: TGTGCCTCTGGGAGGGTGGCCACCGGGGAGCTGTTTTTT. The gene calls are TRBV5-4 and TRBJ2-2; 7 nucleotides agree with TRBD2. J gave up 4 bases and V 10 bases, and 7 bases lay outside the gene matches. This CDR3 comprises 13 residues. Germline V lookup: CDR1 SGHNT, CDR2 YYREEE (reference sequence).

This chain joins TRBV28 and TRBJ2-5; a possible D gene is TRBD1 (6 bases). The CDR3 spans 16 residues. In germline, CDR1 is MDHEN, CDR2 SYDVKM. Trimming stripped 7 bases from V and 3 bases from J, with 21 bases between. The CDR3 sequence is CASTTLVETGEETQYF. Written as DNA, the CDR3 is TGTGCCAGCACCACTTTGGTGGAGACAGGCGAAGAGACCCAGTACTTC.

This clone was seen more than once but under ten times. The chain links TRBV27 to TRBJ2-1; D call uncertain. This CDR3 comprises 15 residues. Germline assignment: CDR1 MNHEY and CDR2 SMNVEV (reference sequence). The V end was cut by 2 bases, the J end by 0 bases, with 8 bases between. The CDR3 loop is CASSLDFSSYNEQFF. The DNA of the CDR3 is TGTGCCAGCAGTTTAGACTTCTCCTCCTACAATGAGCAGTTCTTC.

V gene TRBV6-6 combines with J gene TRBJ1-1; 7 positions agree with TRBD1. Per germline, CDR1 MNHNY and CDR2 SVGAGI (reference sequence). The CDR3 contains 13 residues. With V trimmed by 6 bases and J by 1 base, 2 bases remained unmatched. In DNA, the CDR3 is TGTGCCAGCAGCCGACAGGGGAACACTGAAGCTTTCTTT. Translating it yields CASSRQGNTEAFF.

Note on this clone: The junction departs from germline at one end; a sequencing error may be responsible. The chain recombines TRBV7-9 with TRBJ1-2; 7 bases fit TRBD1. This CDR3 is 15 amino acids long. Germline assignment: CDR1 SEHNR and CDR2 FQNEAQ (reference sequence). The CDR3 DNA reads TGTGCCAGCAGCTCCCGGGCAGGGGGAGCCGATAGAGATTACTTC. Protein: CASSSRAGGADRDYF.

The chain combines TRBV5-6 with TRBJ1-2; the D gene is possibly TRBD1 (5 bases). Germline CDR1 and CDR2: SGHDT and YYEEEE. CDR3 length: 12 amino acids. V lost 3 bases and J 8 bases, leaving 11 bases between the germline ends. The CDR3 loop is CASSSQDAGYTF. The CDR3 DNA reads TGTGCCAGCAGCTCACAGGATGCGGGCTACACCTTC.

The chain employs TRBV5-4 and TRBJ2-1, with a weak D call TRBD2 (5 bases). This CDR3 contains 12 residues. V gave up 1 base and J gave up 9 bases, with 8 bases separating them. Germline lookup yields CDR1 SGHNT and CDR2 YYREEE (reference sequence). CDR3 nucleotide sequence: TGTGCCAGCAGCTTGTTGGCGGGTGAGCAGTTCTTC. This encodes CASSLLAGEQFF.

This clone was counted a single time. The genes are TRBV7-3 and TRBJ2-6; D gene ambiguous. Germline V gives CDR1 SGHTA, CDR2 FQGTGA. This CDR3 region has 14 residues. The V gene lost 5 bases and the J gene lost 1 base, with 6 bases spanning the gap. The CDR3 loop is CASSPFSGANVLTF. Here the CDR3 DNA reads TGTGCCAGCAGCCCATTTTCTGGGGCCAACGTCCTGACTTTC.

The DNA of the CDR3 is TGTGCCAGCACAACTAGGGCTTACGGCAATCAGCCCCAGCATTTT. Translated: CASTTRAYGNQPQHF. This chain joins TRBV28 and TRBJ1-5; D ambiguous. Germline values: CDR1 MDHEN, CDR2 SYDVKM. V gave up 7 bases and J gave up 2 bases, with 15 bases separating them. The CDR3 is 15 residues long.

This sequence joins TRBV18 and TRBJ2-3; 10 bases match TRBD1. J gave up 3 bases and V 1 base, and 7 bases lay outside the gene matches. Germline values: CDR1 KGHSH, CDR2 LQKENI. The CDR3 has 17 amino acids. CDR3 amino acids: CASSPLRTGGITDTQYF. Written as DNA, the CDR3 is TGTGCCAGCTCACCACTCAGGACAGGGGGAATAACAGATACGCAGTATTTT.

This chain connects TRBV21-1 to TRBJ2-1; TRBD1, as called in the table, went unchecked against the DNA. TRBV21-1 is tagged as a pseudogene. CDR3 length equals 18 residues. The CDR3 sequence: CASPHGCAQEDRDNEQFF. DNA of the CDR3: TGTGCCAGCCCCCATGGGTGCGCGCAGGAAGACCGAGACAATGAGCAGTTCTTC.

The chain has TRBV7-2 and TRBJ2-7; 7 bases align to TRBD2. Germline-derived CDR1 and CDR2 are SGHTA and FQGNSA. The CDR3 length is 16 residues. V trimming: 7 bases; J trimming: 6 bases; junction bases outside the gene matches: 18. CDR3 DNA: TGTGCCAGCACTCTTCGTAGGGCTAGCGGTGCAACCGAGCAGTACTTC. Its translation is CASTLRRASGATEQYF.